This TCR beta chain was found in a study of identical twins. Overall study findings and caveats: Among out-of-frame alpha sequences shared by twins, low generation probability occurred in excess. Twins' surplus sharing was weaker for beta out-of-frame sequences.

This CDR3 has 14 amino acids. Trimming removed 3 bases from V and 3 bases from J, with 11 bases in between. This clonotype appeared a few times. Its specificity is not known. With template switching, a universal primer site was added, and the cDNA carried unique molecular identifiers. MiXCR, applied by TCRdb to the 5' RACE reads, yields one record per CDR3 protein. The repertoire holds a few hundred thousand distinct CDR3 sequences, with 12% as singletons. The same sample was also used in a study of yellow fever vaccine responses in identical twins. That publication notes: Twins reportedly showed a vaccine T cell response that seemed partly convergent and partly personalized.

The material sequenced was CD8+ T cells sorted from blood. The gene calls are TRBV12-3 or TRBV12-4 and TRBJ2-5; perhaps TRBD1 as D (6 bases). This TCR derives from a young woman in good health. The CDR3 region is CASSFMPGEETQYF. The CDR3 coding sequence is TGTGCCAGCAGTTTTATGCCAGGGGAAGAGACCCAGTACTTC.